This T cell receptor beta chain was retrieved from a study of T-cell reconstitution after alpha-beta-depleted transplantation in children. Preparation of the TCRbeta library used unique molecular identifiers. TCRdb passed the PCR reads through MiXCR, listing each CDR3 protein once. The sample includes fewer than 550,000 distinct CDR3 sequences, about an eighth of them seen just once. CDR3 length: 15 amino acids. Trimming stripped 0 bases from V and 4 bases from J, with 12 bases between. Germline V lookup: CDR1 MNHNS, CDR2 SASEGT. This clonotype was counted only a few times. This chain joins TRBV6-1 and TRBJ1-2; tentatively, D is TRBD1 (5 bases). This sequence originates from a female patient between 2 and 10 years old who had a stem cell transplant for aplastic anemia, so the T cells may come from the graft donor. Here the sequenced sample was PBMCs, mostly from graft donor cells, taken 180 days after TCRalphabeta/CD19-depleted stem cell transplant. CDR3 sequence reads: CASSEAGRVLYGYTF. CDR3 bases: TGTGCCAGCAGTGAAGCGGGCAGGGTCCTCTATGGCTACACCTTC.